This T cell receptor beta chain was captured by sequencing in a study of T cells in Graves' hyperthyroidism and ophthalmopathy. This clonotype was detected only a few times. Amplified TCR beta CDR3 regions derived from RNA transcripts. An initial round of RT-PCR targeting the TCR CDR3 relied on the HTBI primer set. TCRdb passed the multiplex PCR reads through MiXCR, listing each CDR3 protein once. Of 600,000 or so distinct CDR3 sequences listed, about 16% are singletons. Based on clinical symptoms, serum thyroxine and TRAb, thyroid ultrasound and orbital computed tomography, diagnoses were reached. V lost 7 bases and J lost 8; bases outside the gene matches: 4. Germline lookup yields CDR1 SQVTM and CDR2 ANQGSEA. The CDR3 sequence is 11 residues long.

The rearrangement uses TRBV29-1 and TRBJ2-1, with 8 bases matching TRBD1. The specimen was blood. The sequence came from a woman aged 25 to 39 with Graves' hyperthyroidism. CDR3 sequence: CSGTGFDEQFF. In DNA, the CDR3 is TGCAGCGGGACAGGGTTCGATGAGCAGTTCTTC.